These 14 T cell receptor beta chains originate from one sample sequenced in a study of T-cell memory formation after mild COVID-19. TCRdb re-called the 5' RACE reads with MiXCR, one entry per CDR3 protein. Of 560,000 or so distinct CDR3 sequences in the sample, roughly 17% are singletons; the top ten hold about 8.6%. Sample: PBMCs or a T cell subset sorted from them (not recorded which). The source of these receptors is an adult woman who had mild COVID-19 (a few samples of this study predate the infection). Cell type and time point are not known.

V gene TRBV20-1 combines with J gene TRBJ2-1, with 13 bases that match TRBD2. The CDR3 runs to 14 residues. Germline CDR1 reads DFQATT; CDR2 reads SNEGSKA (reference sequence). Germline trimming cut 6 bases from V and 6 bases from J; bases unmatched to any gene: 5. The CDR3 sequence is CSATGTSGINEQFF. DNA for the CDR3: TGCAGTGCGACCGGGACTAGCGGGATCAATGAGCAGTTCTTC.

V usage is TRBV7-2 and J usage is TRBJ2-2; D remains unclear. Per the germline V gene, CDR1 is SGHTA and CDR2 is FQGNSA. This CDR3 region has 17 residues. Deletions cut 5 bases from V and 4 bases from J, with 20 bases between. CDR3 nucleotide sequence: TGTGCCAGCAGCGTACCGGGTGTGGGGTGGGGCACCGGGGAGCTGTTTTTT. Amino acid sequence: CASSVPGVGWGTGELFF.

This clonotype has only a few counts. This chain links TRBV6-2 or TRBV6-3 with TRBJ1-5; a weak D match, TRBD1 (5 bases). Between the trimmed V and J ends, which lost 2 bases and 6 bases, there was a span of 8 bases. Germline V gene sequence: CDR1 MNHEY, CDR2 SVGEGT. There are 13 residues in the CDR3. CDR3 coding DNA: TGTGCCAGCAGTTACGAAGGGGTTCAGCCCCAGCATTTT. Encoded protein: CASSYEGVQPQHF.

This clonotype was counted only a few times. The V and J genes are TRBV19 and TRBJ1-5, with D hard to call. The CDR3 has 12 amino acids. Germline values: CDR1 LNHDA, CDR2 SQIVND (reference sequence). The V end was cut by 7 bases, the J end by 5 bases, with 9 bases between. CDR3 protein: CASIGLDQPQHF. The CDR3 DNA reads TGTGCCAGTATTGGGCTGGATCAGCCCCAGCATTTT.

This clonotype was seen once. The rearrangement uses TRBV27 and TRBJ1-5; D possibly corresponds to TRBD1 (5 bases). CDR3 length: 16 amino acids. Trimming left V 2 bases short and J 4 bases short, with 15 bases between. CDR1 is MNHEY, CDR2 SMNVEV, per germline (reference sequence). CDR3 DNA: TGTGCCAGCAGTTTAGAGTGGACACCCACTAATCAGCCCCAGCATTTT. Encoded protein: CASSLEWTPTNQPQHF.

This clonotype has a handful of counts. The rearrangement joins TRBV12-3 or TRBV12-4 to TRBJ1-1, with D maybe TRBD1 (6 bases). This CDR3 contains 15 residues. Trimming stripped 1 base from V and 0 bases from J, with 9 bases between. The CDR3 reads CASSLDDRMNTEAFF. The CDR3 region has the DNA TGTGCCAGCAGTTTAGATGACAGGATGAACACTGAAGCTTTCTTT.

The chain employs TRBV10-3 and TRBJ2-3; D possibly corresponds to TRBD1 (6 bases). V lost 4 bases to trimming and J lost 4 bases, with 18 bases between them. This CDR3 comprises 16 residues. From germline, CDR1 is ENHRY and CDR2 SYGVKD. The CDR3 loop reads CAISALQGESADTQYF. The DNA for the CDR3 is TGTGCCATCAGTGCGCTACAGGGAGAGTCAGCAGATACGCAGTATTTT.

The chain is built from TRBV12-3 or TRBV12-4 and TRBJ2-1; TRBD2 matches at 7 bases. This CDR3 spans 13 amino acids. With V trimmed by 4 bases and J by 8 bases, 5 bases remained unmatched. The CDR3 region has the DNA TGTGCCAGCAGTTCTGCGGGAGACTATGAGCAGTTCTTC. Amino acids: CASSSAGDYEQFF.

The rearrangement links TRBV7-2 to TRBJ2-2, with D possibly matching TRBD1 (5 bases). The CDR3 consists of 15 residues. CDR1 is SGHTA and CDR2 is FQGNSA in the germline V gene. V was trimmed by 5 bases and J by 5 bases, leaving 15 bases between them. The CDR3 loop reads CASSGSTQGTGELFF. The CDR3 DNA follows: TGTGCCAGCAGCGGTAGCACCCAGGGAACCGGGGAGCTGTTTTTT.

This clonotype showed up many times. The chain carries TRBV5-1 and TRBJ1-1, with D unresolved. Germline-derived CDR1 and CDR2 are SGHRS and YFSETQ. CDR3 length: 13 amino acids. Trimming pared 7 bases from V and 4 bases from J, leaving 14 bases between. DNA of the CDR3: TGCGCCAGCTCGACCGGATCGACCACTGAAGCTTTCTTT. Translating gives CASSTGSTTEAFF.

The V gene is TRBV11-2, the J gene TRBJ2-7, with TRBD2 as a possible D gene (6 bases). Germline values: CDR1 SGHAT, CDR2 FQNNGV. Trimming stripped 4 bases from V and 2 bases from J, with 12 bases between. This CDR3 region has 14 residues. The CDR3 region is CASSWGDGTYEQYF. The CDR3 DNA is TGTGCCAGCAGCTGGGGGGACGGAACCTACGAGCAGTACTTC.

This clonotype turned up a few times. V is TRBV29-1 and J is TRBJ1-2; 10 bases match TRBD1. This CDR3 contains 14 residues. V shed 6 bases, J shed 4 bases, and the junction held 8 bases outside the gene matches. Germline CDR1 reads SQVTM; CDR2 reads ANQGSEA. The DNA for the CDR3 is TGCAGCGTGCCCGGGACAGGGGAGGTCTATGGCTACACCTTC. Amino acids: CSVPGTGEVYGYTF. The full variable domain, its missing parts supplied by reference TRBV29-1 and TRBJ1-2, is SAVISQKPSRDICQRGTSLTIQCQVDSQVTMMFWYRQQPGQSLTLIATANQGSEATYESGFVIDKFPISRPNLTFSTLTVSNMSPEDSSIYLCSVPGTGEVYGYTFGSGTRLTVV.

This clonotype was observed a handful of times. The V gene is TRBV18, the J gene TRBJ1-1; 8 bases match TRBD1. The CDR3 has 14 amino acids. With V trimmed by 3 bases and J by 7 bases, 7 bases remained unmatched. CDR1 and CDR2 (germline): KGHSH, LQKENI. The CDR3 nucleotides are TGTGCCAGCTCACCCGGACTCGGACAGGGTGAAGCTTTCTTT. Translating it yields CASSPGLGQGEAFF.

This chain uses TRBV27 with TRBJ2-2; 14 positions match TRBD2. Unmatched junction bases numbered 3, after V lost 6 bases and J lost 6 bases. Germline CDR1 is MNHEY and CDR2 is SMNVEV (reference sequence). This CDR3 spans 15 amino acids. This CDR3 reads CASRTSGRASGELFF. The CDR3 nucleotides are TGTGCCAGCAGGACTAGCGGGAGGGCCTCCGGGGAGCTGTTTTTT.